This T cell receptor beta chain was obtained from a study of T cell responses to AZD1222 COVID-19 vaccine. Notes on the study in general: Repertoire sampling happened only post peak T cell response.

As regards this clone: The antigen is unknown.

This CDR3 has 15 amino acids. The germline V gene has CDR1 SEHNR and CDR2 FQNEAQ (reference sequence). Trimming took 3 bases from V and 2 from J, leaving 8 bases between them. TCRdb's copy holds only in-frame clones and misses some; the assay was immunoSEQ multiplex PCR. There are 200,000 or so clones in the sample; 94% occur only once, and 7.5% to 10% lies in the top ten. The starting material was peripheral blood, obtained on day 0 of AZD1222 vaccination. The TCR comes from an adult in good health. V is TRBV7-9 and J is TRBJ2-6; possible D gene TRBD1, 5 bases. CDR3 region: CASSFSGTGANVLTF. CDR3 in DNA: TGTGCCAGCAGCTTTTCAGGGACTGGGGCCAACGTCCTGACTTTC.